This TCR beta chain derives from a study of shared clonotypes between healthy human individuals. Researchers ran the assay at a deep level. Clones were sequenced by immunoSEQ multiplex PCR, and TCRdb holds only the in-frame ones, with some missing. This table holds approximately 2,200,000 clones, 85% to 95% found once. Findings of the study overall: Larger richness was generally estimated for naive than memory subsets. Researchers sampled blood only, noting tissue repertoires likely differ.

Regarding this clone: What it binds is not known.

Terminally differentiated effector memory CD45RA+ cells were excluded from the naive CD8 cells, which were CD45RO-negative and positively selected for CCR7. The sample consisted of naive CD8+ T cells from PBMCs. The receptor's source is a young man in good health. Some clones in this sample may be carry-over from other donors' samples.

CDR3 coding DNA: TGTGCCAGCAGCCAATCCGGGGCAGATTTAAGCAATCAGCCCCAGCATTTT. Translating it yields CASSQSGADLSNQPQHF. This sequence joins TRBV16 and TRBJ1-5; weak D call: TRBD1 (5 bases). V gave up 0 bases and J gave up 1 base, with 13 bases separating them. This CDR3 comprises 17 residues. Germline loops: CDR1 KGHSY, CDR2 FQNENV.